Below are 26 T cell receptor beta chains sequenced from a single sample in a study of cytomegalovirus exposure and HLA in healthy donors. The PCR used 60 Vbeta and 13 Jbeta primers. The table came from immunoSEQ multiplex PCR; TCRdb's copy has only in-frame clones and leaves some out. The table includes about 120,000 clones, 74% detected once. The sequenced sample consisted of PBMCs. The receptors here all came from a human donor in good health.

This clone turned up a few times. V usage is TRBV7-2 and J usage is TRBJ2-2; D unresolved. This CDR3 comprises 13 residues. Trimming stripped 5 bases from V and 5 bases from J, with 9 bases between. The germline CDR1 and CDR2 sequences are SGHTA and FQGNSA. This chain's CDR3 is CASSPTGTGELFF. The CDR3 coding sequence is TGTGCCAGCAGCCCTACCGGGACCGGGGAGCTGTTTTTT.

Only a few counts were recorded for this clone. The chain employs TRBV7-9 and TRBJ2-5, with a tentative D call TRBD2 (10 bases). Germline values: CDR1 SEHNR, CDR2 FQNEAQ (reference sequence). Trimming removed 4 bases at V and 5 bases at J, with 29 bases between. The CDR3 totals 19 residues. This CDR3 reads CASSSGGVASGGQGETQYF. The CDR3 nucleotides read TGTGCCAGCAGCTCGGGGGGCGTGGCTAGCGGGGGACAGGGCGAGACCCAGTACTTC.

The genes are TRBV5-4 and TRBJ1-1, with 7 bases aligning to TRBD1. CDR1 and CDR2 from the germline V gene are SGHNT and YYREEE (reference sequence). The CDR3 is 14 residues long. V was clipped by 4 bases and J by 0 bases; unmatched bases: 3. The CDR3 spells CASSETGMNTEAFF. The CDR3 DNA reads TGTGCCAGCAGCGAGACAGGGATGAACACTGAAGCTTTCTTT.

The V gene is TRBV27, the J gene TRBJ1-1; TRBD1 aligns across 7 bases. The CDR3 is made up of 14 amino acids. The V and J ends lost 5 bases and 0 bases, in that order; junction bases with no gene match: 3. The V gene's germline CDR1 is MNHEY and CDR2 SMNVEV (reference sequence). In DNA, the CDR3 is TGTGCCAGCAGTATCGGACAGGTGAACACTGAAGCTTTCTTT. As protein: CASSIGQVNTEAFF.

The rearrangement uses TRBV5-6 and TRBJ2-3; D unresolved. The CDR3 totals 11 residues. Trimming cost V 2 bases and J 5 bases, with 3 bases left between them. Germline-derived CDR1 and CDR2 are SGHDT and YYEEEE. DNA for the CDR3: TGTGCCAGCAGCTTACAAGATACGCAGTATTTT. It specifies CASSLQDTQYF.

The gene calls are TRBV9 and TRBJ2-3, with TRBD2 matching over 12 bases. This CDR3 comprises 17 residues. The germline CDR1 and CDR2 sequences are SGDLS and YYNGEE. J gave up 0 bases and V 3 bases, and 5 bases lay outside the gene matches. CDR3 nucleotide sequence: TGTGCCAGCAGCGCACTAGCGGGGGGCCATAGCACAGATACGCAGTATTTT. It specifies CASSALAGGHSTDTQYF.

This chain joins TRBV5-8 and TRBJ1-1; 7 bases fit TRBD1. The CDR3 spans 13 residues. CDR1 is SGHTS, CDR2 YDEGEE, per germline. V lost 7 bases, J lost 4 bases, and 7 bases stayed unmatched. This CDR3 reads CASGGSGGTEAFF. As DNA, the CDR3 is TGTGCCAGCGGGGGGTCAGGGGGCACTGAAGCTTTCTTT.

The rearrangement links TRBV5-4 to TRBJ2-3, with D perhaps matching TRBD2 (6 bases). V gave up 0 bases and J gave up 1 base, with 9 bases separating them. The CDR3 covers 15 residues. Germline V lookup: CDR1 SGHNT, CDR2 YYREEE (reference sequence). The CDR3 bases are TGTGCCAGCAGCTTGGCTAGCGCCCGCACAGATACGCAGTATTTT. Translated, it gives CASSLASARTDTQYF. The complete variable domain, with remaining parts taken from reference TRBV5-4 and TRBJ2-3, reads ETGVTQSPTHLIKTRGQQVTLRCSSQSGHNTVSWYQQALGQGPQFIFQYYREEENGRGNFPPRFSGLQFPNYSSELNVNALELDDSALYLCASSLASARTDTQYFGPGTRLTVL.

The chain is built from TRBV10-3 and TRBJ2-3, with D tentatively TRBD2 (5 bases). Germline V gene data show CDR1 as ENHRY and CDR2 as SYGVKD. The CDR3 is 15 amino acids. V lost 4 bases and J lost 0, with 11 bases in between. CDR3: CAISVGESSTDTQYF. Written as DNA, the CDR3 is TGTGCCATCAGTGTCGGGGAGTCTAGCACAGATACGCAGTATTTT.

This rearrangement joins TRBV4-3 to TRBJ1-1; tentative D call: TRBD1 (6 bases). Trimming took 4 bases from V and 1 from J, leaving 10 bases between them. CDR3 length equals 14 residues. In germline, CDR1 is LGHNA, CDR2 YSLEER. The CDR3: CASSLGTPNTEAFF. In DNA form, the CDR3 reads TGCGCCAGCAGCCTCGGGACACCGAACACTGAAGCTTTCTTT.

The CDR3 DNA is TGTGCCAGCAGTTACGGCGGTGAAGCTTTCTTT. Translating it yields CASSYGGEAFF. The chain carries TRBV6-5 and TRBJ1-1; the D is unclear. CDR3 size: 11 residues. Trimming pared 2 bases from V and 7 bases from J, leaving 5 bases between. Germline V gene data show CDR1 as MNHEY and CDR2 as SVGAGI.

As regards this clone: At one end the junction does not follow the germline gene, possibly because of a read error. The genes are TRBV28 and TRBJ1-2, with 7 bases lining up with TRBD1. Per the germline V gene, CDR1 is MDHEN and CDR2 is SYDVKM. The CDR3 covers 15 residues. The CDR3 DNA is TGTGCCAGCCGTTTTCAAGGGGGCACGGGCTATGGCTACACCTTC. It is translated as CASRFQGGTGYGYTF.

The chain is built from TRBV5-1 and TRBJ2-1, with 9 bases identical to TRBD2. This CDR3 comprises 13 residues. From germline, CDR1 is SGHRS and CDR2 YFSETQ. Unmatched junction bases numbered 3, after V lost 3 bases and J lost 8 bases. CDR3: CASSWQRGDEQFF. In DNA form, the CDR3 reads TGCGCCAGCAGCTGGCAGCGGGGGGATGAGCAGTTCTTC.

The chain has TRBV2 and TRBJ1-3; D is unresolved. With 6 bases removed from V and 4 bases from J, the gap between germline ends came to 7 bases. The CDR3 extends over 12 amino acids. Germline V gene data show CDR1 as SNHLY and CDR2 as FYNNEI. The CDR3 DNA reads TGTGCCAGCAGCCCCAGGGGAAACACCATATATTTT. Translated: CASSPRGNTIYF.

V and J are TRBV12-5 and TRBJ1-1; 10 nucleotides align to TRBD1. The CDR3 is 15 amino acids. The germline V gene encodes CDR1 LGHNT and CDR2 FRNRAP. With V trimmed by 5 bases and J by 4 bases, 7 bases remained unmatched. The CDR3: CASGTGQGGITEAFF. The CDR3 DNA follows: TGTGCTAGTGGTACCGGACAGGGGGGAATCACTGAAGCTTTCTTT.

The chain couples TRBV28 to TRBJ2-7; 7 nucleotides line up with TRBD1. The junction had 10 bases not matched to a gene; V was cut back by 5 bases and J by 0 bases. This CDR3 region has 16 residues. Germline V gene lookup returns CDR1 MDHEN and CDR2 SYDVKM. DNA for the CDR3: TGTGCCAGCAGTACTCGACAGGGAGCAGGCTCCTACGAGCAGTACTTC. Translated: CASSTRQGAGSYEQYF.

This chain links TRBV28 with TRBJ2-5, with a weak D call TRBD2 (5 bases). The CDR3 consists of 13 residues. CDR1 is MDHEN, CDR2 SYDVKM, per germline. The V end lost 8 bases, the J end lost 1 base, and 11 bases lay between the germline ends. The chain's CDR3 is CASARAVQETQYF. In DNA, the CDR3 is TGTGCCAGCGCGCGGGCCGTCCAAGAGACCCAGTACTTC.

The rearrangement joins TRBV4-1 to TRBJ1-1, with 7 positions matching TRBD1. V lost 0 bases to trimming and J lost 11 bases; unmatched junction nucleotides: 15. This CDR3 has 16 amino acids. Germline V gene lookup returns CDR1 MGHRA and CDR2 YSYEKL. Here the CDR3 DNA reads TGCGCCAGCAGCCAAGATGGTCAGGGGGTCGCTCCCAAGGCTTTCTTT. Protein sequence: CASSQDGQGVAPKAFF.

The V call is TRBV2, the J call TRBJ2-5; 9 nucleotides agree with TRBD1. Germline trimming cut 3 bases from V and 5 bases from J; bases unmatched to any gene: 4. Germline V lookup: CDR1 SNHLY, CDR2 FYNNEI. This CDR3 has 14 residues. The DNA for the CDR3 is TGTGCCAGCAGTGATGGAGGACAGGGGGAGACCCAGTACTTC. It encodes CASSDGGQGETQYF.

V usage is TRBV21-1 and J usage is TRBJ2-7; the table's D call, TRBD1, was not checked against the DNA. TRBV21-1 is deemed a pseudogene. The CDR3 contains 17 residues. CDR3 in amino acids: CASSPRDKSTGHYEQYF. Here the CDR3 DNA reads TGTGCCAGCAGCCCCCGGGACAAGTCCACTGGTCACTACGAGCAGTACTTC.

This chain connects TRBV5-6 to TRBJ1-1; 8 bases agree with TRBD1. Per germline, CDR1 SGHDT and CDR2 YYEEEE. The CDR3 is made up of 15 amino acids. The ends lost 4 bases at V and 11 bases at J; junction bases unmatched: 16. In nucleotides, the CDR3 is TGTGCCAGCAGCCCTCCGACAGGGGACCCCTCAGGGGCTTTCTTT. It specifies CASSPPTGDPSGAFF. Complete variable domain (other parts from reference TRBV5-6 and TRBJ1-1): DAGVTQSPTHLIKTRGQQVTLRCSPKSGHDTVSWYQQALGQGPQFIFQYYEEEERQRGNFPDRFSGHQFPNYSSELNVNALLLGDSALYLCASSPPTGDPSGAFFGQGTRLTVV.

The J gene is TRBJ1-1, the V gene TRBV6-1; D is possibly TRBD1 (6 bases). Trimming took 6 bases from V and 1 from J, leaving 15 bases between them. The CDR3 is 15 residues long. Germline loops: CDR1 MNHNS, CDR2 SASEGT. In DNA form, the CDR3 reads TGTGCCAGCAGAATCCAGGACAGCCCGAACACTGAAGCTTTCTTT. It codes for CASRIQDSPNTEAFF.

The rearrangement links TRBV30 to TRBJ1-1, with TRBD1 matching over 7 bases. The ends lost 4 bases at V and 5 bases at J; junction bases unmatched: 10. The CDR3 totals 14 residues. From germline, CDR1 is GTSNPN and CDR2 SVGIG (reference sequence). The CDR3 nucleotides read TGTGCCTGGAAAAAGACTACAGGGGAAACTGAAGCTTTCTTT. This translates into CAWKKTTGETEAFF. Combining the CDR3 with reference TRBV30 and TRBJ1-1 gives the whole variable domain SQTIHQWPATLVQPVGSPLSLECTVEGTSNPNLYWYRQAAGRGLQLLFYSVGIGQISSEVPQNLSASRPQDRQFILSSKKLLLSDSGFYLCAWKKTTGETEAFFGQGTRLTVV.

The chain employs TRBV5-6 and TRBJ1-5, with a possible D match to TRBD1 (6 bases). The germline V gene has CDR1 SGHDT and CDR2 YYEEEE. V lost 0 bases, J lost 6 bases, and 7 bases lay in between. CDR3 size: 13 residues. For the CDR3, the DNA is TGTGCCAGCAGCTTGGCAGGGGTTCAGCCCCAGCATTTT. It encodes CASSLAGVQPQHF.

This clone was recorded a few times. The CDR3 sequence is CASSLVTDYGYTF. The CDR3 bases are TGCGCCAGCAGCTTGGTAACAGACTATGGCTACACCTTC. This chain connects TRBV5-1 to TRBJ1-2; D unclear. Trimming stripped 0 bases from V and 3 bases from J, with 6 bases between. Germline CDR1 reads SGHRS; CDR2 reads YFSETQ. The CDR3 is 13 amino acids.

This chain connects TRBV7-9 to TRBJ2-7, with 11 bases that match TRBD2. CDR3 length: 19 residues. Looked up from germline, CDR1 is SEHNR and CDR2 is FQNEAQ (reference sequence). J was trimmed by 2 bases and V by 2 bases; bases with no gene match: 14. CDR3: CASSLHISETSGKPYEQYF. CDR3 nucleotide sequence: TGTGCCAGCAGCTTACACATTTCCGAGACTAGCGGGAAGCCCTACGAGCAGTACTTC.